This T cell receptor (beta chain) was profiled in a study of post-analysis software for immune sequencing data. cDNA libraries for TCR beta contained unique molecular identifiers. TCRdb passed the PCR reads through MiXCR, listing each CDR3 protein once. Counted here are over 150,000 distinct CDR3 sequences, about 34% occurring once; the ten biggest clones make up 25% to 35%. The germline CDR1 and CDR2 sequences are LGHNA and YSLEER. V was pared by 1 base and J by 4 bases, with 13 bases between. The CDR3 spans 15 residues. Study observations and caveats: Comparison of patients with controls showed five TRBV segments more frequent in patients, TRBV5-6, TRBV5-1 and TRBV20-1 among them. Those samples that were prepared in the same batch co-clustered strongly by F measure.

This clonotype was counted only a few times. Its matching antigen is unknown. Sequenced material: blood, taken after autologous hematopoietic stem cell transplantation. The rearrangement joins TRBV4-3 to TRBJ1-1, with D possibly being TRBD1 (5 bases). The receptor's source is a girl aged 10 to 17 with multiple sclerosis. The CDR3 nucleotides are TGCGCCAGCAGCCAAGTTCAAGGTGGGGGCACTGAAGCTTTCTTT. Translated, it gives CASSQVQGGGTEAFF.